One TCR beta chain is described in this entry. The antigen remains undetermined. The sample is drawn from a study of T cell responses to AZD1222 COVID-19 vaccine. The study, taken as a whole, reports: Regions 160-218 and 743-854 held dominance among vaccine-associated CD4 TCRs, which spanned spike. A mostly white British donor set with more females was recruited, and clonal diversity was possibly underestimated. Only five or six AZD1222 recipients tested seropositive at baseline. Of spike-specific TCRs, nearly half reportedly target regions left unmutated in variants.

Trimming took off 6 bases at V and 5 bases at J, with 13 bases between the two ends. The length of the CDR3 is 13 residues. Profiling relied on immunoSEQ multiplex PCR, and the TCRdb table lists in-frame clones only, not all of them. The table includes about 130,000 clones, 88% detected once. Sample: peripheral blood, taken on day 0 of MenACWY control vaccination. This receptor was identified in an adult in good health. The chain carries TRBV12-3 or TRBV12-4 and TRBJ1-2, with D hard to call. CDR3 residues: CASSPGPKYGYTF. The CDR3 nucleotides read TGTGCCAGCAGCCCTGGACCGAAATATGGCTACACCTTC.